A selection of T cell receptor beta chains follows, all from one sample in a study of blood T cell repertoires in COVID-19. The table came from immunoSEQ multiplex PCR; TCRdb's copy has only in-frame clones and leaves some out. Of under 300,000 clones listed, about nine tenths were seen once; the top ten hold 15%. The sequenced sample consisted of PBMCs or T cells enriched from blood (not recorded which). The source of these receptors is a man between 18 and 35 years old who had recovered from COVID-19. Both conserved end residues are part of each CDR3. Each record gives: clone size, J gene, V gene, D gene, CDR3 protein, CDR3 DNA. The D gene is left open where the match is weak. The size of a clone is reported for some rows only, either as once, few or many, or as a class for expanded clones.

clone size: NA; J gene: TRBJ1-2; V gene: TRBV3-1/TRBV3-2; D gene: NA; CDR3 protein: CASSHTGLEGTSSGYTF; CDR3 DNA: TGTGCCAGCAGCCATACGGGTCTTGAGGGGACTTCTAGTGGCTACACCTTC
clone size: NA; J gene: TRBJ1-5; V gene: TRBV29-1; D gene: NA; CDR3 protein: CSAGQRNQPQHF; CDR3 DNA: TGCAGCGCCGGACAGCGAAATCAGCCCCAGCATTTT
clone size: once; J gene: TRBJ1-2; V gene: TRBV6-6; D gene: NA; CDR3 protein: CASRAGDLAGFTF; CDR3 DNA: TGTGCCAGCAGGGCCGGAGATTTGGCGGGGTTCACCTTC
clone size: NA; J gene: TRBJ2-7; V gene: TRBV6-5; D gene: TRBD1; CDR3 protein: CASSYTGQVFYEQYF; CDR3 DNA: TGTGCCAGCAGTTACACGGGACAGGTCTTCTACGAGCAGTACTTC
clone size: NA; J gene: TRBJ2-7; V gene: TRBV7-9; D gene: TRBD2; CDR3 protein: CASSFVVGGTYEQYF; CDR3 DNA: TGTGCCAGCAGCTTCGTTGTGGGGGGGACCTACGAGCAGTACTTC
clone size: NA; J gene: TRBJ2-1; V gene: TRBV2; D gene: TRBD2; CDR3 protein: CASRDSGSSYNEQFF; CDR3 DNA: TGTGCCAGCAGGGATAGCGGGAGCTCCTACAATGAGCAGTTCTTC
clone size: many; J gene: TRBJ2-2; V gene: TRBV6-1; D gene: TRBD2; CDR3 protein: CASSEGLAGPGELFF; CDR3 DNA: TGTGCCAGCAGTGAAGGACTAGCGGGGCCCGGGGAGCTGTTTTTT
clone size: NA; J gene: TRBJ1-5; V gene: TRBV9; D gene: NA; CDR3 protein: CASSARAGQPQHF; CDR3 DNA: TGTGCCAGCAGCGCCAGGGCGGGACAGCCCCAGCATTTT
clone size: NA; J gene: TRBJ1-5; V gene: TRBV4-1; D gene: TRBD1; CDR3 protein: CASSQDRLQPQHF; CDR3 DNA: TGCGCCAGCAGCCAGGACAGGTTACAGCCCCAGCATTTT
clone size: few; J gene: TRBJ1-1; V gene: TRBV3-1/TRBV3-2; D gene: TRBD1; CDR3 protein: CASSQSQGGTEAFF; CDR3 DNA: TGTGCCAGCAGCCAGTCACAGGGGGGCACTGAAGCTTTCTTT
clone size: NA; J gene: TRBJ2-1; V gene: TRBV28; D gene: TRBD2; CDR3 protein: CASSHGLAVFYNEQFF; CDR3 DNA: TGTGCCAGCAGCCACGGTCTAGCGGTCTTCTACAATGAGCAGTTCTTC
clone size: NA; J gene: TRBJ2-2; V gene: TRBV4-1; D gene: NA; CDR3 protein: CASSQGGGKIGELFF; CDR3 DNA: TGCGCCAGCAGCCAAGGTGGGGGCAAGATCGGGGAGCTGTTTTTT
clone size: once; J gene: TRBJ1-3; V gene: TRBV24-1; D gene: NA; CDR3 protein: CATSSGRSGNTIYF; CDR3 DNA: TGTGCCACCAGTTCCGGTCGTTCTGGAAACACCATATATTTT
clone size: NA; J gene: TRBJ2-7; V gene: TRBV6-5; D gene: NA; CDR3 protein: CASSRPSALSYEQYF; CDR3 DNA: TGTGCCAGCAGTCGGCCTAGCGCCTTATCCTACGAGCAGTACTTC
clone size: few; J gene: TRBJ1-6; V gene: TRBV30; D gene: TRBD1; CDR3 protein: CASPGTDYNSPLHF; CDR3 DNA: TGTGCCTCCCCGGGGACAGACTATAATTCACCCCTCCACTTT
clone size: NA; J gene: TRBJ2-5; V gene: TRBV27; D gene: NA; CDR3 protein: CASSSRGTAETQYF; CDR3 DNA: TGTGCCAGCAGTTCGCGCGGGACAGCTGAGACCCAGTACTTC
clone size: once; J gene: TRBJ2-3; V gene: TRBV5-1; D gene: NA; CDR3 protein: CASSDERSTDTQYF; CDR3 DNA: TGCGCCAGCAGCGATGAGCGGAGCACAGATACGCAGTATTTT
clone size: once; J gene: TRBJ2-1; V gene: TRBV13; D gene: TRBD1; CDR3 protein: CASSTGQNNEQFF; CDR3 DNA: TGTGCCAGCAGCACGGGACAGAACAATGAGCAGTTCTTC
clone size: NA; J gene: TRBJ2-7; V gene: TRBV18; D gene: TRBD1; CDR3 protein: CASSPGQVLTEQYF; CDR3 DNA: TGTGCCAGCTCACCCGGACAGGTCCTTACCGAGCAGTACTTC
clone size: NA; J gene: TRBJ2-2; V gene: TRBV19; D gene: NA; CDR3 protein: CASSLAGRDTGELFF; CDR3 DNA: TGTGCCAGTAGTCTGGCGGGAAGGGATACCGGGGAGCTGTTTTTT
clone size: NA; J gene: TRBJ2-7; V gene: TRBV28; D gene: NA; CDR3 protein: CASTGQLFYEQYF; CDR3 DNA: TGTGCCAGCACAGGACAGCTATTCTACGAGCAGTACTTC
clone size: NA; J gene: TRBJ1-6; V gene: TRBV14; D gene: NA; CDR3 protein: CASSQASGVSPLHF; CDR3 DNA: TGTGCCAGCAGCCAGGCGTCAGGGGTATCACCCCTCCACTTT
clone size: NA; J gene: TRBJ2-7; V gene: TRBV6-5; D gene: TRBD2; CDR3 protein: CASTGTRYEQYF; CDR3 DNA: TGTGCCAGTACCGGGACTAGGTACGAGCAGTACTTC
clone size: NA; J gene: TRBJ2-7; V gene: TRBV18; D gene: NA; CDR3 protein: CASSPLERVPGEQYF; CDR3 DNA: TGTGCCAGCTCACCACTAGAACGGGTACCAGGGGAGCAGTACTTC
clone size: NA; J gene: TRBJ2-2; V gene: TRBV7-8; D gene: TRBD1; CDR3 protein: CASRGRGRPTNTGELFF; CDR3 DNA: TGTGCCAGCAGGGGAAGGGGGCGGCCGACGAACACCGGGGAGCTGTTTTTT
clone size: NA; J gene: TRBJ1-4; V gene: TRBV19; D gene: NA; CDR3 protein: CASSIGTAATNEKLFF; CDR3 DNA: TGTGCCAGTAGTATAGGGACAGCCGCAACTAATGAAAAACTGTTTTTT
clone size: NA; J gene: TRBJ1-1; V gene: TRBV2; D gene: NA; CDR3 protein: CASRGHLSNTEAFF; CDR3 DNA: TGTGCCAGCAGGGGACACCTATCGAACACTGAAGCTTTCTTT
clone size: NA; J gene: TRBJ1-6; V gene: TRBV19; D gene: NA; CDR3 protein: CASDTGDGSPLHF; CDR3 DNA: TGTGCCAGCGATACGGGGGACGGTTCACCCCTCCACTTT
clone size: few; J gene: TRBJ2-5; V gene: TRBV5-1; D gene: NA; CDR3 protein: CASSRDGGAETQYF; CDR3 DNA: TGCGCCAGCAGCCGGGACGGAGGGGCGGAGACCCAGTACTTC
clone size: NA; J gene: TRBJ2-7; V gene: TRBV4-1; D gene: NA; CDR3 protein: CASSPSYRNSYEQYF; CDR3 DNA: TGCGCCAGCAGCCCCTCGTACAGAAACTCCTACGAGCAGTACTTC
clone size: NA; J gene: TRBJ1-2; V gene: TRBV5-6; D gene: NA; CDR3 protein: CASSVRGLNYGYTF; CDR3 DNA: TGTGCCAGCAGCGTCCGGGGACTAAACTATGGCTACACCTTC
clone size: NA; J gene: TRBJ2-1; V gene: TRBV3-1/TRBV3-2; D gene: NA; CDR3 protein: CASSQDGIASYNEQFF; CDR3 DNA: TGTGCCAGCAGCCAAGACGGGATAGCCTCCTACAATGAGCAGTTCTTC
clone size: NA; J gene: TRBJ1-2; V gene: TRBV3-1/TRBV3-2; D gene: NA; CDR3 protein: CASGDGGGYTF; CDR3 DNA: TGTGCCAGCGGAGACGGCGGCGGCTACACCTTC
clone size: NA; J gene: TRBJ1-3; V gene: TRBV11-2; D gene: NA; CDR3 protein: CASSLEGPQPSGNTIYF; CDR3 DNA: TGTGCCAGCAGCTTAGAGGGTCCACAGCCCTCTGGAAACACCATATATTTT
clone size: NA; J gene: TRBJ1-1; V gene: TRBV2; D gene: NA; CDR3 protein: CASHQTGPFGEAFF; CDR3 DNA: TGTGCCAGCCACCAGACAGGCCCCTTCGGTGAAGCTTTCTTT
clone size: NA; J gene: TRBJ1-6; V gene: TRBV9; D gene: TRBD1; CDR3 protein: CASSGTGPNSPLHF; CDR3 DNA: TGTGCCAGCAGCGGGACAGGGCCAAATTCACCCCTCCACTTT
clone size: NA; J gene: TRBJ2-1; V gene: TRBV7-3; D gene: NA; CDR3 protein: CASSPGGSSYNEQFF; CDR3 DNA: TGTGCCAGCAGCCCCGGAGGTAGCTCCTACAATGAGCAGTTCTTC
clone size: NA; J gene: TRBJ2-2; V gene: TRBV6-5; D gene: TRBD2; CDR3 protein: CASSLAGTTGELFF; CDR3 DNA: TGTGCCAGCAGTTTAGCGGGAACCACCGGGGAGCTGTTTTTT
clone size: NA; J gene: TRBJ2-2; V gene: TRBV5-8; D gene: NA; CDR3 protein: CASSPIGSARGELFF; CDR3 DNA: TGTGCCAGCAGCCCAATAGGTAGCGCCCGCGGGGAGCTGTTTTTT
clone size: NA; J gene: TRBJ2-3; V gene: TRBV30; D gene: TRBD2; CDR3 protein: CAWSGLAGVADTQYF; CDR3 DNA: TGTGCCTGGAGCGGACTAGCGGGGGTCGCAGATACGCAGTATTTT
clone size: once; J gene: TRBJ2-1; V gene: TRBV7-9; D gene: NA; CDR3 protein: CASSLAGVEQFF; CDR3 DNA: TGTGCCAGCAGCTTAGCCGGAGTTGAGCAGTTCTTC
clone size: NA; J gene: TRBJ2-5; V gene: TRBV19; D gene: TRBD2; CDR3 protein: CASSSTSGSGKTQYF; CDR3 DNA: TGTGCCAGTAGCAGCACTAGCGGGAGTGGGAAGACCCAGTACTTC
clone size: NA; J gene: TRBJ2-3; V gene: TRBV2; D gene: TRBD2; CDR3 protein: CASSAAAGGPDTQYF; CDR3 DNA: TGTGCCAGCAGTGCTGCTGCGGGAGGGCCAGATACGCAGTATTTT
clone size: NA; J gene: TRBJ1-5; V gene: TRBV19; D gene: NA; CDR3 protein: CASSLGAGYSNQPQHF; CDR3 DNA: TGTGCCAGTAGCCTCGGAGCTGGGTATAGCAATCAGCCCCAGCATTTT
clone size: NA; J gene: TRBJ2-1; V gene: TRBV5-1; D gene: TRBD2; CDR3 protein: CASSLTSGGYNEQFF; CDR3 DNA: TGCGCCAGCAGCTTAACTAGCGGGGGGTACAATGAGCAGTTCTTC
clone size: once; J gene: TRBJ2-3; V gene: TRBV3-1/TRBV3-2; D gene: TRBD2; CDR3 protein: CASSQEYGGGGTDTQYF; CDR3 DNA: TGTGCCAGCAGCCAAGAGTACGGCGGGGGGGGCACAGATACGCAGTATTTT
clone size: NA; J gene: TRBJ1-2; V gene: TRBV11-2; D gene: NA; CDR3 protein: CASSLASYGYTF; CDR3 DNA: TGTGCCAGCAGCTTAGCCAGCTATGGCTACACCTTC
clone size: NA; J gene: TRBJ2-1; V gene: TRBV27; D gene: NA; CDR3 protein: CASSLSGSALAYNEQFF; CDR3 DNA: TGTGCCAGCAGTTTATCAGGCAGCGCCCTGGCCTACAATGAGCAGTTCTTC
clone size: NA; J gene: TRBJ1-3; V gene: TRBV2; D gene: NA; CDR3 protein: CASILESSGNTIYF; CDR3 DNA: TGTGCCAGCATTCTGGAGAGCTCTGGAAACACCATATATTTT
clone size: NA; J gene: TRBJ2-1; V gene: TRBV6-2/TRBV6-3; D gene: NA; CDR3 protein: CASSSLSSGNSYNEQFF; CDR3 DNA: TGTGCCAGCAGTTCCCTATCCTCAGGCAACTCCTACAATGAGCAGTTCTTC
clone size: NA; J gene: TRBJ2-3; V gene: TRBV19; D gene: NA; CDR3 protein: CASSTGLPDTQYF; CDR3 DNA: TGTGCCAGTAGTACAGGACTGCCAGATACGCAGTATTTT
clone size: NA; J gene: TRBJ2-7; V gene: TRBV7-3; D gene: NA; CDR3 protein: CASSPGQTYEQYF; CDR3 DNA: TGTGCCAGCAGCCCCGGACAGACCTACGAGCAGTACTTC
clone size: NA; J gene: TRBJ2-1; V gene: TRBV5-1; D gene: TRBD1; CDR3 protein: CASSEGQSSYNEQFF; CDR3 DNA: TGCGCCAGCAGCGAGGGACAGAGCTCCTACAATGAGCAGTTCTTC
clone size: NA; J gene: TRBJ1-5; V gene: TRBV4-1; D gene: NA; CDR3 protein: CASSQERGLDSNQPQHF; CDR3 DNA: TGCGCCAGCAGCCAAGAAAGGGGGTTGGATAGCAATCAGCCCCAGCATTTT